This TCR beta chain was recorded in a study of blood T cell repertoires in COVID-19. Produced via immunoSEQ multiplex PCR; TCRdb's table is partial and in-frame only. The sample includes hundreds of thousands of clones, around 80% of them seen just once. J was trimmed by 2 bases and V by 0 bases; bases with no gene match: 11. CDR1 is MNHNS and CDR2 is SASEGT in the germline V gene. The CDR3 is 19 amino acids. The specimen sequenced was peripheral blood. This receptor was taken from a woman in her fifties or sixties with acute or convalescent COVID-19. This chain uses TRBV6-1 with TRBJ2-1, with 9 bases fitting TRBD2. The CDR3 DNA follows: TGTGCCAGCAGTGAAGCAGAGGCTAGCGGGACAGAAACCTACAATGAGCAGTTCTTC. Translating it yields CASSEAEASGTETYNEQFF.